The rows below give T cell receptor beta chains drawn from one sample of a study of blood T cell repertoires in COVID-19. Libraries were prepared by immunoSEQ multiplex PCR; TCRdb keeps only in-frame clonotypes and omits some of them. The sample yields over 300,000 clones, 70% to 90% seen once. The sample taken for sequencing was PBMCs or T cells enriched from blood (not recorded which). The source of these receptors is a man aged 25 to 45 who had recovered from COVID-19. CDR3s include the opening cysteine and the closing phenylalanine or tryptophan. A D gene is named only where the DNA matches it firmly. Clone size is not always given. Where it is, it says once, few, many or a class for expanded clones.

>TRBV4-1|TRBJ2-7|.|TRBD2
TGCGCCAGCAGCCAGCCCTTAATAGCGGGGTCCTACGAGCAGTACTTC
CASSQPLIAGSYEQYF
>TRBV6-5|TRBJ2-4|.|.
TGTGCCAGCAGAAATACAGGGGGGGACATTCAGTACTTC
CASRNTGGDIQYF
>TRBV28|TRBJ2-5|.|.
TGTGCCAGCAGTCCGCTAGGGGGAGAAGAGACCCAGTACTTC
CASSPLGGEETQYF
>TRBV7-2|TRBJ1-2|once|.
TGTGCCAGCAGCCAGGGTCGAAACTATGGCTACACCTTC
CASSQGRNYGYTF
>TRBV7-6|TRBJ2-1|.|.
TGTGCCAGCAGCCCCGTTAACAATGAGCAGTTCTTC
CASSPVNNEQFF
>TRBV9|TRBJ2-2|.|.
TGTGCCAGCAGCGTACAGGGCACCGGGGAGCTGTTTTTT
CASSVQGTGELFF
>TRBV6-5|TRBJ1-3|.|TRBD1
TGTGCCAGCAGCCGGACAGGGGGCCCTGGAAACACCATATATTTT
CASSRTGGPGNTIYF
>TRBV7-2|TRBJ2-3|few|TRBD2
TGTGCCAGCAGCCCCGCCGCGGGGGTAGATACGCAGTATTTT
CASSPAAGVDTQYF
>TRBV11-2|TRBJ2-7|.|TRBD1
TGTGCCAGCAGCAGGGCCGGGACAGGGCCCTACGAGCAGTACTTC
CASSRAGTGPYEQYF
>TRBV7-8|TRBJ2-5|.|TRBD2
TGTGCCAGCAGCTTAACCCTGCTAGCGGGGGAGACGGAGACCCAGTACTTC
CASSLTLLAGETETQYF
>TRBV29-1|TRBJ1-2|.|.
TGCAGCGTCGAGGGTAATCGTTGGGGCTACACCTTC
CSVEGNRWGYTF
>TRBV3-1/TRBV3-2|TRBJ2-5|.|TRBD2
TGTGCCAGCAGCCATTTTCTAGCGGGGGAAGAGACCCAGTACTTC
CASSHFLAGEETQYF
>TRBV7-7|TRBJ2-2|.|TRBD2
TGTGCTAGCAGCCCTATCAAGTTACTAGCGGGGTACACCGGGGAGCTGTTTTTT
CASSPIKLLAGYTGELFF
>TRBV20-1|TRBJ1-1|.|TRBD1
TGCAGCGGGGACAGATGGACTGAAGCTTTCTTT
CSGDRWTEAFF
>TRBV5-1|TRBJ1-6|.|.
TGCGCCAGCAGCTTGGGTGGCCTAAAAAGGGGACCCCTCCACTTT
CASSLGGLKRGPLHF
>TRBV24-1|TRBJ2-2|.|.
TGTGCCACCAGTGATTTTGGGCAGGGAAACACCGGGGAGCTGTTTTTT
CATSDFGQGNTGELFF
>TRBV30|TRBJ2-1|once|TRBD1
TGTGCCTGTCCCAGACAGGGGCTTGGCAATGAGCAGTTCTTC
CACPRQGLGNEQFF
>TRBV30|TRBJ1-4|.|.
TGTGCCTGGAGTGTCCGGGAGTTTGAAAAACTGTTTTTT
CAWSVREFEKLFF
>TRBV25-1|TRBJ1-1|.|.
TGTGCCAGCAGTGACTCCAGGGGAGTTACTGAAGCTTTCTTT
CASSDSRGVTEAFF
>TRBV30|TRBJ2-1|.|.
TGTGCCTGGAGTGCCCGCGGGGGCGGGGTCTACAATGAGCAGTTCTTC
CAWSARGGGVYNEQFF
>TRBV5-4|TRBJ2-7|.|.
TGTGCCAGCAGCTTGCGGGGGGCCTCGTTCTACGAGCAGTACTTC
CASSLRGASFYEQYF
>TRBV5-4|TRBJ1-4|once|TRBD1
TGTGCCAGCAGCTTGGGGGGACAGGCAGGGGAAAAACTGTTTTTT
CASSLGGQAGEKLFF